This T cell receptor beta chain derives from a study of identifying expanded T cells in peripheral blood. During the collection period, no donor immune events like infections were recorded. Libraries were prepared by immunoSEQ multiplex PCR; TCRdb keeps only in-frame clonotypes and omits some of them. This table has about 76,000 clones, 84% appearing once. CDR3 length: 14 amino acids. CDR1 is MDHEN and CDR2 is SYDVKM in the germline V gene. The V and J ends lost 5 bases and 4 bases respectively, with 15 bases between them. The source material was blood. This sequence originates from a person aged 18-70 years in good health. The rearrangement links TRBV28 to TRBJ2-7; D unresolved. CDR3 residues: CASSPSLSPYEQYF. The CDR3 nucleotides are TGTGCCAGCAGTCCATCCTTATCCCCTTACGAGCAGTACTTC.